The T cell receptor beta chain under discussion was sequenced for a study of blood T cell repertoires in COVID-19. Symptom resolution, clearance, or two negative PCRs marked donors in Cohort 3 as recovered. Trimming cost V 7 bases and J 9 bases, with 10 bases left between them. CDR3 length: 12 residues. In the original processing: Estimation of nucleated cell counts relied on the amplification of reference gene primers. TCRdb keeps only in-frame clones here, not all; method: immunoSEQ multiplex PCR. D and trimming come from the DNA, and the V and J calls and clone size come from that table. The sample lists over 150,000 clones; 85% to 90% were seen once.

This sequence joins TRBV12-3 or TRBV12-4 and TRBJ1-6; perhaps TRBD1 as D (5 bases). The sequence was obtained from a man in his forties who had recovered from COVID-19. Input material: PBMCs or T cells enriched from blood (not recorded which). The CDR3, as DNA: TGTGCCAGCACTGGAAGGGGTTCACCCCTCCACTTT. Protein product: CASTGRGSPLHF.